This TCR beta chain was sequenced during a study of blood T cell repertoires in COVID-19. Study information: The samples span acute and convalescent COVID-19 from the United States, Italy and Spain. Sources were T cells, B-cell-depleted T cells, or PBMCs; the material itself was cDNA or gDNA.

Authors' methods: By means of reference gene primer amplification, nucleated cell counts were estimated. Generated by immunoSEQ multiplex PCR, the TCRdb table keeps only in-frame clones and is missing some. V, J and clone size are taken as reported in that table, and D and trimming were inferred from the DNA itself. The repertoire holds about 270,000 clones, with under 90% as singletons. This clone was observed a handful of times. The ends were cut back, 0 bases at V and 7 bases at J, with 16 bases in the middle. CDR3 size: 17 residues. Germline V lookup: CDR1 LGHNA, CDR2 YSLEER. Sequencing was done on a sample of peripheral blood. The TCR was taken from a woman aged 55 to 70 with active or convalescent COVID-19. This sequence joins TRBV4-3 and TRBJ1-6; D perhaps matches TRBD1 (5 bases). The CDR3 loop is CASSQDRGGLNNSPLHF. The DNA of the CDR3 is TGCGCCAGCAGCCAAGATCGGGGGGGTTTGAACAATTCACCCCTCCACTTT.